The 3 T cell receptor beta chains below were found in one sample sequenced in a study of early T cells in non-severe SARS-CoV-2 infection. TCRdb re-called the 5' RACE reads through MiXCR, storing one row per CDR3 protein. The repertoire holds roughly 33,000 distinct CDR3 sequences, about 5.7% seen once, with 5% to 6% in the top ten. Material: whole blood. The receptors stem from an adult who was a healthcare worker with PCR-confirmed SARS-CoV-2 infection or an uninfected control (not recorded which).

This clonotype was detected many times. The chain recombines TRBV29-1 with TRBJ2-1; no clear D. Germline CDR1 is SQVTM and CDR2 is ANQGSEA. This CDR3 comprises 11 residues. V lost 7 bases and J lost 4, with 8 bases in between. CDR3 loop: CSADSYNEQFF. CDR3 DNA: TGCAGCGCCGACTCGTACAATGAGCAGTTCTTC.

This clonotype has ten or more counts. The V call is TRBV6-1, the J call TRBJ2-2, with D possibly TRBD1 on 6 matching bases. Germline CDR1 MNHNS, CDR2 SASEGT. The CDR3 is made up of 17 amino acids. V was cut by 10 bases and J by 0 bases, with 21 bases left in between. CDR3 residues: CATRSRGGIANTGELFF. The CDR3 bases are TGTGCCACCAGATCGCGAGGGGGAATCGCGAACACCGGGGAGCTGTTTTTT.

This clonotype has ten or more counts. V and J are TRBV20-1 and TRBJ1-6; no reliable D call. Germline lookup yields CDR1 DFQATT and CDR2 SNEGSKA (reference sequence). This CDR3 region has 14 residues. The germline V and J ends were trimmed by 3 bases and 0 bases, with 6 bases remaining between them. CDR3 sequence (DNA): TGCAGTGCTAGGACAAGCTCCTATAATTCACCCCTCCACTTT. It yields the protein CSARTSSYNSPLHF.